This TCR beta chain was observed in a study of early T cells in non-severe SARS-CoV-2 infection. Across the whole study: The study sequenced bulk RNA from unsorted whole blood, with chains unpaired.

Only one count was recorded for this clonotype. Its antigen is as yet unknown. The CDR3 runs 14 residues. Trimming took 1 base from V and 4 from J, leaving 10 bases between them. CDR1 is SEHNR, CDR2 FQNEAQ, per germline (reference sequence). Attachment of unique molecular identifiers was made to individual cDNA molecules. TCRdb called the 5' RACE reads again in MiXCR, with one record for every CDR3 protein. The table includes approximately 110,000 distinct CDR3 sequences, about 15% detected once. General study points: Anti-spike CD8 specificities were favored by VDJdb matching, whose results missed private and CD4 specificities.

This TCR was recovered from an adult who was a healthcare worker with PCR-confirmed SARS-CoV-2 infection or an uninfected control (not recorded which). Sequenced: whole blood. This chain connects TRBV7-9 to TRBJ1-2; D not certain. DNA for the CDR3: TGTGCCAGCAGCTTAGGTGGCGAGATCTATGGCTACACCTTC. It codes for CASSLGGEIYGYTF.